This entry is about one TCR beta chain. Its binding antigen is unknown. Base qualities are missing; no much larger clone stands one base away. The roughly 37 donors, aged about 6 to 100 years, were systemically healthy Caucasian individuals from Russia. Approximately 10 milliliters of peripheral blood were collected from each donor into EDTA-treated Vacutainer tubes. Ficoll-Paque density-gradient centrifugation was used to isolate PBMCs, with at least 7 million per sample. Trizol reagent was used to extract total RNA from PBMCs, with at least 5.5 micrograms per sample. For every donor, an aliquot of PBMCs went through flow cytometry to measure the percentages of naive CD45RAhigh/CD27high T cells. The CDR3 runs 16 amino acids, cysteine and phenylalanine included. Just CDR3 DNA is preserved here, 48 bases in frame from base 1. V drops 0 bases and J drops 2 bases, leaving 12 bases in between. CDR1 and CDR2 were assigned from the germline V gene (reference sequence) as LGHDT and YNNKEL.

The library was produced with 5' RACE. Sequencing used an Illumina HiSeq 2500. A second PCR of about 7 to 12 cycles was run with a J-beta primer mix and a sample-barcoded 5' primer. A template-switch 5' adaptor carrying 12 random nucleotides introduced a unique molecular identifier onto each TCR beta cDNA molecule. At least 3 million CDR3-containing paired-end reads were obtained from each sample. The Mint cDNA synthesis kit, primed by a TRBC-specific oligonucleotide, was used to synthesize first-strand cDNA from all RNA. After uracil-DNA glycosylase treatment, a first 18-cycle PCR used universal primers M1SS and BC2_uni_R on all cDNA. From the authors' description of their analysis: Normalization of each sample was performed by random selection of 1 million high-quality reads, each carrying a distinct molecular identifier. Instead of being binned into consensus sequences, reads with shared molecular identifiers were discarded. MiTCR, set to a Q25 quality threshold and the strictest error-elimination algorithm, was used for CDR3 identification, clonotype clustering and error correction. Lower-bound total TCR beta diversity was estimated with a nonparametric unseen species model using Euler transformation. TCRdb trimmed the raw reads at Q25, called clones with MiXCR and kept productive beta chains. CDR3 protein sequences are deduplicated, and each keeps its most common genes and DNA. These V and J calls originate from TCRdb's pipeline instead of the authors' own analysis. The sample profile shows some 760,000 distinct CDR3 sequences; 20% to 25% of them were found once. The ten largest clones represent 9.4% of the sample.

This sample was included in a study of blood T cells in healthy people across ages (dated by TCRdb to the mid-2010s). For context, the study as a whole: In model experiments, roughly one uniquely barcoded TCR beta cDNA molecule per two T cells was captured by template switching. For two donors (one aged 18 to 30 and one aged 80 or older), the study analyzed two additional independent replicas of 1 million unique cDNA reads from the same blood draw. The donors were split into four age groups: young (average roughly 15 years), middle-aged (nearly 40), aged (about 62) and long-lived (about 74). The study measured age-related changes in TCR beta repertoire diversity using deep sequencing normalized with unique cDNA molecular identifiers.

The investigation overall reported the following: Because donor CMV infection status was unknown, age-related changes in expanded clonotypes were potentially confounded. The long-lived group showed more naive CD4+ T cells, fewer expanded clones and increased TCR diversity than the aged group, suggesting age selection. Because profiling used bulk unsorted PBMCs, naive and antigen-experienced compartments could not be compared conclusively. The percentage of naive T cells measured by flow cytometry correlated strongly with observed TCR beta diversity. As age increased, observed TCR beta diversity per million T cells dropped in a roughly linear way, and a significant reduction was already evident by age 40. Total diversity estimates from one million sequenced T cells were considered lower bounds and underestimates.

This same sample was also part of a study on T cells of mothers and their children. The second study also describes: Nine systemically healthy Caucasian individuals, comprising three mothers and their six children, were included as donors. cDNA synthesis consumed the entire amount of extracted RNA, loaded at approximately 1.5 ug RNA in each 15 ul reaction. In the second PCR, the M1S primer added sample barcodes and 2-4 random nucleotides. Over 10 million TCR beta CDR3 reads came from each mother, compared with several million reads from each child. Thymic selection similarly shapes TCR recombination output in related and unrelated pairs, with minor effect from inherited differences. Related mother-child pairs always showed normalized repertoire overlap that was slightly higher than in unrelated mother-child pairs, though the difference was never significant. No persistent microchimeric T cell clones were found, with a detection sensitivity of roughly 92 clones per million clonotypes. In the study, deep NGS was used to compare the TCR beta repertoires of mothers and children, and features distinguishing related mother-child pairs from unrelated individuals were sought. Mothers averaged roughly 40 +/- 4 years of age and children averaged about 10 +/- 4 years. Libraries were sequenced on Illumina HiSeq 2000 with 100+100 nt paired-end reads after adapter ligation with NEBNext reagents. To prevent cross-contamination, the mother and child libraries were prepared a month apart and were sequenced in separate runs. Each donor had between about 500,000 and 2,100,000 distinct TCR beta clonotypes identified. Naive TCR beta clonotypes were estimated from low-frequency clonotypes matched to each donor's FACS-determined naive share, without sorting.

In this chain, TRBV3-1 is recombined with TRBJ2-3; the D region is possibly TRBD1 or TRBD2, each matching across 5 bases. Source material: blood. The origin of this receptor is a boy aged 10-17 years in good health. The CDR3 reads CASSQDRGYLTDTQYF. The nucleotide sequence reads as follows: TGTGCCAGCAGCCAAGATCGGGGCTACCTCACAGATACGCAGTATTTT.